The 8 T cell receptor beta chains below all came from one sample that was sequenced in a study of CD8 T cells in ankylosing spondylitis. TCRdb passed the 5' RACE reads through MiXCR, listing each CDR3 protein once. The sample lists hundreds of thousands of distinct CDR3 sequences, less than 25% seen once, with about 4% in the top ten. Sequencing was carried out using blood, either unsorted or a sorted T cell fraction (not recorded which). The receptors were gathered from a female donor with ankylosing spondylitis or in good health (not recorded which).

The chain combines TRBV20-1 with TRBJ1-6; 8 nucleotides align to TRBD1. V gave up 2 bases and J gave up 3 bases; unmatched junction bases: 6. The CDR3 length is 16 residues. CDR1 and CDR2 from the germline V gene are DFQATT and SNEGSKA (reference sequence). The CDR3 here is CSARRTGSFYNSPLHF. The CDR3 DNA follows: TGCAGTGCTAGAAGGACAGGGTCCTTCTATAATTCACCCCTCCACTTT.

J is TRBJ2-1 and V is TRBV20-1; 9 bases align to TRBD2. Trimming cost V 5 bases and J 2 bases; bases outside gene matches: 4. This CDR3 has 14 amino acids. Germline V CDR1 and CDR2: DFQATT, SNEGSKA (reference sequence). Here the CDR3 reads CSAGGGRAYNEQFF. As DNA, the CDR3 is TGCAGTGCTGGGGGCGGGAGGGCCTACAATGAGCAGTTCTTC.

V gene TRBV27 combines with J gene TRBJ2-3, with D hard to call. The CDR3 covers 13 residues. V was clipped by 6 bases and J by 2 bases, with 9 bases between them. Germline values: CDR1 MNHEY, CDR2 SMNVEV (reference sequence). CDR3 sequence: CASRYSSTDTQYF. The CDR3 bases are TGTGCCAGCAGGTACAGCTCCACAGATACGCAGTATTTT.

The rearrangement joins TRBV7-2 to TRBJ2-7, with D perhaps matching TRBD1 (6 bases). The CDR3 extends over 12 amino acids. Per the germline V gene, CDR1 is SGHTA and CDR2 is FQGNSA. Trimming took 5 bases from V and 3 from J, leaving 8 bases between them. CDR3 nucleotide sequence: TGTGCCAGCAGCCGGGACAACTACGAGCAGTACTTC. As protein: CASSRDNYEQYF.

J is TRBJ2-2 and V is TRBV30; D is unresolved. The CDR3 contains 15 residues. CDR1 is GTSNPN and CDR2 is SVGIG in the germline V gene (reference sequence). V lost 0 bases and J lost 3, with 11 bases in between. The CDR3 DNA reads TGTGCCTGGAGTGTAGATCTGATTTACACCGGGGAGCTGTTTTTT. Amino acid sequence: CAWSVDLIYTGELFF.

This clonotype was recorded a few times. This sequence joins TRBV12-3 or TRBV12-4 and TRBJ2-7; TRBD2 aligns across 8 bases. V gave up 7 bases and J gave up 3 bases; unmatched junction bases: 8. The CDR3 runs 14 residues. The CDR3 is CASTGGDLVYEQYF. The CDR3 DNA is TGTGCCAGCACGGGGGGGGATTTAGTCTACGAGCAGTACTTC.

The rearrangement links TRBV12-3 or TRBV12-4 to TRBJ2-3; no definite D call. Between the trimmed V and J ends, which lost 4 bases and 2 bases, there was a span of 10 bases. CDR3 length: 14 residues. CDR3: CASSSTVITDTQYF. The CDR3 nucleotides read TGTGCCAGCAGTTCAACAGTGATCACAGATACGCAGTATTTT.

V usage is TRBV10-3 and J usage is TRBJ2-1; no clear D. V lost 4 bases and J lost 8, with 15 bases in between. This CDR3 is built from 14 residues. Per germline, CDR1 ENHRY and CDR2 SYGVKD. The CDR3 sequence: CAISVPARRDEQFF. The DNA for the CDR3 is TGTGCCATCAGTGTCCCGGCCCGAAGGGATGAGCAGTTCTTC.